This T cell receptor beta chain was identified during a study of T cell responses to AZD1222 COVID-19 vaccine. Data came from immunoSEQ multiplex PCR; TCRdb stores just in-frame clones and leaves some out. Altogether some 150,000 clones are present, approximately 89% being singletons, with the ten largest covering under 2%. From germline, CDR1 is MDHEN and CDR2 SYDVKM. The V gene lost 5 bases and the J gene lost 0 bases, with 8 bases spanning the gap. The CDR3 consists of 14 residues. This chain joins TRBV28 and TRBJ2-1, with D hard to call. The sample in question was peripheral blood, obtained 28 days after the second AZD1222 dose. This sequence originates from an adult who received the AZD1222 COVID-19 vaccine. CDR3 nucleotides: TGTGCCAGCAGTCCCAGGCTCTCCTACAATGAGCAGTTCTTC. Its translation is CASSPRLSYNEQFF.